One sample yielded the 30 T cell receptor beta chains listed below, sequenced in a study of human T cells and chemical hapten exposure. TCRdb ran MiXCR on the RACE reads and lists one entry per CDR3 protein. Of tens of thousands of distinct CDR3 sequences detected, 8.5% appear once; the ten largest clones hold under 3.5%. Time point specified: patch test 2, 6 weeks after DPC sensitization. This sample's treatment: therapeutic diphenylcyclopropenone sensitization with weekly scalp DPC. Here the sequenced sample was whole blood, taken in connection with sensitization to the hapten diphenylcyclopropenone (DPC). These receptors were collected from a woman in her fifties or sixties with alopecia areata. Some clones in this sample may be carry-over from other donors' samples.

This clonotype has only a few counts. This rearrangement joins TRBV2 to TRBJ1-1, with 11 nucleotides matching TRBD1. Per the germline V gene, CDR1 is SNHLY and CDR2 is FYNNEI. This CDR3 spans 16 amino acids. Trimming took 5 bases from V and 0 from J; bases not matched to a gene: 5. The DNA of the CDR3 is TGTGCCAGCAGTAGGACAGGGGGCTCCATGAACACTGAAGCTTTCTTT. Its protein product is CASSRTGGSMNTEAFF.

This clonotype was found many times. This chain uses TRBV29-1 with TRBJ2-3; 7 positions agree with TRBD1. Per germline, CDR1 SQVTM and CDR2 ANQGSEA. The CDR3 runs 11 residues. Trimming cost V 6 bases and J 3 bases; bases outside gene matches: 0. The DNA for the CDR3 is TGCAGCGTGACAGGGACAGATACGCAGTATTTT. Translation gives CSVTGTDTQYF.

This clonotype showed up many times. The gene calls are TRBV12-3 or TRBV12-4 and TRBJ1-1; no clear D. V was trimmed by 8 bases and J by 6 bases, leaving 13 bases between them. The CDR3 extends over 12 amino acids. CDR3 sequence: CASEGRDAEAFF. The DNA for the CDR3 is TGTGCCAGCGAGGGTCGGGATGCTGAAGCTTTCTTT.

This chain connects TRBV5-1 to TRBJ2-7; 8 bases are a match to TRBD1. This CDR3 is 14 amino acids long. Germline CDR1 and CDR2: SGHRS and YFSETQ. V gave up 2 bases and J gave up 5 bases; unmatched junction bases: 6. This chain's CDR3 is CASSLSGTGHEQYF. The CDR3 DNA sequence: TGCGCCAGCAGCTTATCCGGGACAGGACACGAGCAGTACTTC.

There are many counts of this clonotype. The chain employs TRBV3-1 and TRBJ1-2; possible D gene TRBD1, 5 bases. V lost 3 bases and J lost 4, with 6 bases in between. The CDR3 is 12 residues long. The germline CDR1 and CDR2 sequences are LGHDT and YNNKEL (reference sequence). CDR3 coding DNA: TGTGCCAGCAGCCAGGGACTCTATGGCTACACCTTC. Translated: CASSQGLYGYTF. Supplemented by reference TRBV3-1 and TRBJ1-2, the full variable domain reads DTAVSQTPKYLVTQMGNDKSIKCEQNLGHDTMYWYKQDSKKFLKIMFSYNNKELIINETVPNRFSPKSPDKAHLNLHINSLELGDSAVYFCASSQGLYGYTFGSGTRLTVV.

This clonotype has ten or more counts. The J gene is TRBJ2-7, the V gene TRBV28; 8 bases match TRBD1. Trimming removed 5 bases from V and 2 bases from J; junction bases left unmatched: 5. The CDR3 runs 14 residues. Germline assignment: CDR1 MDHEN and CDR2 SYDVKM. CDR3 DNA: TGTGCCAGCAGTATGACAGGGGTGACCTACGAGCAGTACTTC. It yields the protein CASSMTGVTYEQYF.

This clonotype has only a few counts. The J gene is TRBJ2-6, the V gene TRBV20-1; D is unclear. The CDR3 covers 15 residues. The V end lost 0 bases, the J end lost 0 bases, and 6 bases lay between the germline ends. The V gene's germline CDR1 is DFQATT and CDR2 SNEGSKA (reference sequence). The CDR3 loop reads CSARESSSGANVLTF. DNA of the CDR3: TGCAGTGCTAGAGAAAGTAGCTCTGGGGCCAACGTCCTGACTTTC.

This clonotype appeared a few times. The chain combines TRBV24-1 with TRBJ2-3, with D hard to call. CDR1 and CDR2 (germline): KGHDR, SFDVKD. The CDR3 consists of 16 residues. The ends were cut back, 3 bases at V and 2 bases at J, with 14 bases in the middle. This CDR3 reads CATSDALGLYTDTQYF. CDR3 sequence (DNA): TGTGCCACCAGTGATGCATTGGGATTATACACAGATACGCAGTATTTT.

This clonotype was seen repeatedly, ten times or more. The J gene is TRBJ1-4, the V gene TRBV5-1; D may be TRBD1 (5 bases). Germline values: CDR1 SGHRS, CDR2 YFSETQ. V was pared by 0 bases and J by 3 bases, with 6 bases between. This CDR3 is 14 amino acids long. CDR3 in amino acids: CASSLGQPNEKLFF. The CDR3 DNA follows: TGCGCCAGCAGCTTGGGACAGCCTAATGAAAAACTGTTTTTT. The full variable domain, in which reference TRBV5-1 and TRBJ1-4 provide the parts outside the CDR3, is KAGVTQTPRYLIKTRGQQVTLSCSPISGHRSVSWYQQTPGQGLQFLFEYFSETQRNKGNFPGRFSGRQFSNSRSEMNVSTLELGDSALYLCASSLGQPNEKLFFGSGTQLSVL.

A few counts support this clonotype. The gene calls are TRBV20-1 and TRBJ1-1, with D possibly being TRBD1 (5 bases). Germline V gives CDR1 DFQATT, CDR2 SNEGSKA (reference sequence). V gave up 3 bases and J gave up 4 bases, with 15 bases separating them. CDR3 size: 14 residues. The CDR3: CSASPMDGGTEAFF. The DNA for the CDR3 is TGCAGTGCTAGCCCCATGGACGGGGGCACTGAAGCTTTCTTT.

This clonotype has more than one count but fewer than ten. This chain uses TRBV7-8 with TRBJ2-3; D remains unclear. This CDR3 has 14 residues. Trimming removed 3 bases from V and 0 bases from J, with 7 bases in between. Germline assignment: CDR1 SGHVS and CDR2 FQNEAQ. For the CDR3, the DNA is TGTGCCAGCAGCTTCAGTCCTAGCACAGATACGCAGTATTTT. This gives the protein CASSFSPSTDTQYF.

This clonotype was observed at least ten times. The rearrangement links TRBV27 to TRBJ1-3, with TRBD1 matching 8 bases. The CDR3 runs to 16 residues. V gave up 5 bases and J gave up 1 base; unmatched junction bases: 7. Germline values: CDR1 MNHEY, CDR2 SMNVEV (reference sequence). CDR3 DNA: TGTGCCAGCAGTCCCCGAACAGGGGGATCTGGAAACACCATATATTTT. Its protein is CASSPRTGGSGNTIYF.

This clonotype was observed a few times. The chain employs TRBV14 and TRBJ1-1, with D possibly TRBD1 on 6 matching bases. Germline values: CDR1 SGHDN, CDR2 FVKESK. There are 15 residues in the CDR3. The V end lost 0 bases, the J end lost 4 bases, and 12 bases lay between the germline ends. CDR3 in amino acids: CASSQDIQGRTEAFF. The CDR3 bases are TGTGCCAGCAGCCAAGATATCCAGGGGCGCACTGAAGCTTTCTTT.

The chain couples TRBV7-2 to TRBJ2-5; no definite D call. The CDR3 spans 15 residues. V gave up 5 bases and J gave up 5 bases, with 18 bases separating them. Germline CDR1 reads SGHTA; CDR2 reads FQGNSA. This CDR3 is CASSVLVAPRETQYF. The CDR3 DNA is TGTGCCAGCAGCGTACTGGTCGCGCCTCGGGAGACCCAGTACTTC.

This clonotype occurred many times. V usage is TRBV20-1 and J usage is TRBJ2-1; 11 bases map to TRBD2. Trimming removed 7 bases from V and 4 bases from J; junction bases left unmatched: 6. The CDR3 covers 14 residues. Germline lookup yields CDR1 DFQATT and CDR2 SNEGSKA (reference sequence). CDR3 residues: CSVSTSGAYNEQFF. The CDR3 coding sequence is TGCAGTGTCTCGACTAGCGGGGCGTACAATGAGCAGTTCTTC.

V is TRBV6-2 or TRBV6-3 and J is TRBJ2-7; D could derive from TRBD1 or TRBD2 (5 bases each). In germline, CDR1 is MNHEY, CDR2 SVGEGT. The CDR3 totals 15 residues. The V end was cut by 5 bases, the J end by 0 bases, with 14 bases between. The CDR3 DNA follows: TGTGCCAGCAGTCCTCGGGGCGCCAGCTCCTACGAGCAGTACTTC. Amino acid sequence: CASSPRGASSYEQYF.

This chain connects TRBV11-2 to TRBJ2-1, with 8 bases that match TRBD2. The germline V gene encodes CDR1 SGHAT and CDR2 FQNNGV. V lost 4 bases to trimming and J lost 6 bases; unmatched junction nucleotides: 8. The CDR3 loop spans 15 amino acids. Written as DNA, the CDR3 is TGTGCCAGCAGCTCCCGTCCCGGGACTAGCAATGAGCAGTTCTTC. It encodes CASSSRPGTSNEQFF.

This clonotype showed up just a few times. The chain is built from TRBV18 and TRBJ1-2; D is uncertain. Germline V lookup: CDR1 KGHSH, CDR2 LQKENI. Trimming cost V 2 bases and J 3 bases, with 4 bases left between them. This CDR3 is 12 amino acids long. CDR3 region: CASSPGDYGYTF. The CDR3 region has the DNA TGTGCCAGCTCACCAGGGGACTATGGCTACACCTTC.

This chain connects TRBV29-1 to TRBJ1-4; D call uncertain. CDR3 length: 12 residues. V was clipped by 4 bases and J by 8 bases, with 11 bases between them. Germline assignment: CDR1 SQVTM and CDR2 ANQGSEA. CDR3 sequence: CSVGGLHEKLFF. CDR3 in DNA: TGCAGCGTTGGAGGACTCCACGAAAAACTGTTTTTT. The full variable domain, rest sourced from reference TRBV29-1 and TRBJ1-4, is SAVISQKPSRDICQRGTSLTIQCQVDSQVTMMFWYRQQPGQSLTLIATANQGSEATYESGFVIDKFPISRPNLTFSTLTVSNMSPEDSSIYLCSVGGLHEKLFFGSGTQLSVL.

The CDR3 reads CASSVTNGLVTGELFF. As DNA, the CDR3 is TGTGCCAGCAGCGTAACCAACGGACTAGTGACCGGGGAGCTGTTTTTT. The chain has TRBV9 and TRBJ2-2; 7 nucleotides line up with TRBD2. CDR1 is SGDLS, CDR2 YYNGEE, per germline. The CDR3 length is 16 residues. The V and J ends lost 1 base and 5 bases, in that order; junction bases with no gene match: 8. The full variable domain, with the rest looked up from reference TRBV9 and TRBJ2-2, is DSGVTQTPKHLITATGQRVTLRCSPRSGDLSVYWYQQSLDQGLQFLIQYYNGEERAKGNILERFSAQQFPDLHSELNLSSLELGDSALYFCASSVTNGLVTGELFFGEGSRLTVL.

This chain uses TRBV7-2 with TRBJ2-7; D is uncertain. Trimming took off 5 bases at V and 2 bases at J, with 16 bases between the two ends. Germline lookup yields CDR1 SGHTA and CDR2 FQGNSA. CDR3 length: 15 residues. Written as DNA, the CDR3 is TGTGCCAGCAGCCCCCAATTCCCGGTGCCCTACGAGCAGTACTTC. Translating it yields CASSPQFPVPYEQYF.

This clonotype was recorded at least ten times. This chain connects TRBV27 to TRBJ2-2; TRBD2 might be the D (6 bases). CDR1 and CDR2 (germline): MNHEY, SMNVEV (reference sequence). Trimming cost V 3 bases and J 5 bases, with 10 bases left between them. The CDR3 has 14 amino acids. In nucleotides, the CDR3 is TGTGCCAGCAGTTTTTATGGAGGGACCGGGGAGCTGTTTTTT. Translation: CASSFYGGTGELFF.

This clonotype has only a few counts. The chain recombines TRBV12-3 or TRBV12-4 with TRBJ1-5, with TRBD1 matching 7 bases. Germline trimming cut 6 bases from V and 5 bases from J; bases unmatched to any gene: 7. The CDR3 extends over 14 amino acids. The CDR3 protein is CASRAGGLYQPQHF. The CDR3 DNA reads as TGTGCCAGCAGGGCAGGGGGGTTGTATCAGCCCCAGCATTTT.

This clonotype was picked up a small number of times. The chain is built from TRBV29-1 and TRBJ2-3; TRBD1 matches at 8 bases. The CDR3 contains 13 residues. Germline assignment: CDR1 SQVTM and CDR2 ANQGSEA. Trimming cost V 8 bases and J 5 bases; bases outside gene matches: 9. As DNA, the CDR3 is TGCAGCCATGAGGCAGGGGGCATAGATACGCAGTATTTT. Protein sequence: CSHEAGGIDTQYF.

This clonotype was detected a few times. The genes are TRBV10-3 and TRBJ2-7, with 9 nucleotides matching TRBD1. V gave up 0 bases and J gave up 3 bases; unmatched junction bases: 6. Germline V gene data show CDR1 as ENHRY and CDR2 as SYGVKD. The CDR3 length is 16 residues. The CDR3 here is CAISESGQGSLYEQYF. The CDR3 DNA follows: TGTGCCATCAGTGAGTCGGGACAGGGATCCCTCTACGAGCAGTACTTC.

This clonotype occurred many times. This chain uses TRBV5-1 with TRBJ1-5, with TRBD1 matching over 8 bases. The CDR3 is made up of 14 amino acids. Germline V CDR1 and CDR2: SGHRS, YFSETQ. Germline trimming cut 0 bases from V and 4 bases from J; bases unmatched to any gene: 0. CDR3 nucleotides: TGCGCCAGCAGCTTGGGGACAGGGAATCAGCCCCAGCATTTT. Its protein is CASSLGTGNQPQHF.

This clonotype has at least ten counts. The chain has TRBV4-3 and TRBJ1-6; 9 positions match TRBD1. Germline CDR1 reads LGHNA; CDR2 reads YSLEER. Trimming at V came to 1 base and at J to 9 bases, leaving 4 bases not matched to a gene. CDR3 length equals 15 residues. The CDR3 sequence is CASSQAGTGTSPLHF. In DNA, the CDR3 is TGCGCCAGCAGCCAAGCTGGGACAGGGACTTCACCCCTCCACTTT.

This clonotype came up a few times. The rearrangement links TRBV3-1 to TRBJ2-2, with a tentative D call TRBD2 (6 bases). CDR3 length: 15 residues. Germline V lookup: CDR1 LGHDT, CDR2 YNNKEL (reference sequence). V was shortened by 1 base and J by 6 bases, with 12 bases between the two germline ends. CDR3 sequence: CASSQVVGRSGELFF. In DNA form, the CDR3 reads TGTGCCAGCAGCCAAGTTGTAGGGAGGTCCGGGGAGCTGTTTTTT.

Only a few counts were recorded for this clonotype. DNA for the CDR3: TGCAGTGCTGGGACAGATTGGGACACTGAAGCTTTCTTT. Its protein is CSAGTDWDTEAFF. The genes are TRBV20-1 and TRBJ1-1; 7 bases are a match to TRBD1. CDR3 length: 13 amino acids. Germline V lookup: CDR1 DFQATT, CDR2 SNEGSKA (reference sequence). The ends lost 5 bases at V and 3 bases at J; junction bases unmatched: 6.

This clonotype was seen more than once but under ten times. This sequence joins TRBV12-3 or TRBV12-4 and TRBJ1-6; no clear D gene. This CDR3 has 13 residues. Trimming left V 2 bases short and J 7 bases short, with 6 bases between. CDR3 DNA: TGTGCCAGCAGTTTACAGTCCAATTCACCCCTCCACTTT. The encoded protein is CASSLQSNSPLHF.